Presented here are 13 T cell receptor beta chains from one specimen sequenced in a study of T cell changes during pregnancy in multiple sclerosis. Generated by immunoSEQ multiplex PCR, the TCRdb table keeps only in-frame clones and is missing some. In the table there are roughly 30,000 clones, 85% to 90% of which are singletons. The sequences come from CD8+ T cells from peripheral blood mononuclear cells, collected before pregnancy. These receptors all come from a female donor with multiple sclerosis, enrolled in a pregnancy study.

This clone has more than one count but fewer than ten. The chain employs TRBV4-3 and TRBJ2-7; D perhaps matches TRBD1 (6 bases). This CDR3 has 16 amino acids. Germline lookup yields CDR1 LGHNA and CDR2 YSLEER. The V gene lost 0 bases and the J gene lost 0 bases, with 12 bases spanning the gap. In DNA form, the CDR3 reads TGCGCCAGCAGCCAAGATACGACCAGGGGCTCCTACGAGCAGTACTTC. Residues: CASSQDTTRGSYEQYF.

CDR3 region: CASSVGGGALYEQFF. The DNA of the CDR3 is TGTGCCAGCAGCGTAGGTGGGGGGGCTCTATATGAGCAGTTCTTC. V is TRBV9 and J is TRBJ2-1, with D possibly TRBD2 on 7 matching bases. V shed 0 bases and J shed 8 bases, with 15 bases lying between them. The CDR3 loop spans 15 amino acids. From germline, CDR1 is SGDLS and CDR2 YYNGEE.

CDR3 residues: CASSSSVGLATGELFF. DNA of the CDR3: TGTGCCAGCAGTTCCTCCGTCGGGCTAGCCACCGGGGAGCTGTTTTTT. The chain is built from TRBV6-4 and TRBJ2-2; a possible D gene is TRBD2 (5 bases). The germline V and J ends were trimmed by 5 bases and 4 bases, with 17 bases remaining between them. The CDR3 has 16 amino acids. Germline V gene sequence: CDR1 MRHNA, CDR2 SNTAGT.

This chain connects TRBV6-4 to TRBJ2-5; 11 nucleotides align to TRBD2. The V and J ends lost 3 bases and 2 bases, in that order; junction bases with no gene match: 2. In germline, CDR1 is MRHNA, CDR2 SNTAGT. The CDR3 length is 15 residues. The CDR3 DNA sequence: TGTGCCAGCAGTGAAGTAGCGGGGGGGCAAGAGACCCAGTACTTC. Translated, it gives CASSEVAGGQETQYF.

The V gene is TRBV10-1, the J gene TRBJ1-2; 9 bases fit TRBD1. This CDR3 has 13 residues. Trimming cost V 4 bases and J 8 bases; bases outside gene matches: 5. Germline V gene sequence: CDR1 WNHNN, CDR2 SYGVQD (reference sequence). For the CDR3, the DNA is TGCGCCAGCAGTGCAGGACAGGGGTTCGGCTACACCTTC. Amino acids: CASSAGQGFGYTF.

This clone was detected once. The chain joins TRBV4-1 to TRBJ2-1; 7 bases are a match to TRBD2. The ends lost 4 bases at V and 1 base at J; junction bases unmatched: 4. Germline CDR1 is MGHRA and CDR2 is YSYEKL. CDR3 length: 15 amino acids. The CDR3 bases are TGCGCCAGCAGCCGGGGAGGGGTGTCCTACAATGAGCAGTTCTTC. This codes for CASSRGGVSYNEQFF.

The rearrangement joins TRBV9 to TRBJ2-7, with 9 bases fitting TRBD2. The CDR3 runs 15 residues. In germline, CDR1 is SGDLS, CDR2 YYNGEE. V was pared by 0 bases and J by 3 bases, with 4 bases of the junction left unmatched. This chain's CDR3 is CASSVGISGGYEQYF. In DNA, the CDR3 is TGTGCCAGCAGCGTAGGAATTAGCGGGGGCTACGAGCAGTACTTC.

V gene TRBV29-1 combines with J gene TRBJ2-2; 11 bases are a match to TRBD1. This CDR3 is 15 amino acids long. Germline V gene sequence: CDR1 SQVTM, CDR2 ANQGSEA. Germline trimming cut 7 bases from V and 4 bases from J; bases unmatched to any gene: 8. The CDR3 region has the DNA TGCAGCGCGGGGGGGACAGGGGGTACCACCGGGGAGCTGTTTTTT. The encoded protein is CSAGGTGGTTGELFF.

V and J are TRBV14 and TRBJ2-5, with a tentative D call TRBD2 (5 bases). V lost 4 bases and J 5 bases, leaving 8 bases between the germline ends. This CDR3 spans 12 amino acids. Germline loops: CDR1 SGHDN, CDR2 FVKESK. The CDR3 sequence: CASSLSGETQYF. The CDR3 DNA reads TGTGCCAGCAGCCTATCGGGGGAGACCCAGTACTTC.

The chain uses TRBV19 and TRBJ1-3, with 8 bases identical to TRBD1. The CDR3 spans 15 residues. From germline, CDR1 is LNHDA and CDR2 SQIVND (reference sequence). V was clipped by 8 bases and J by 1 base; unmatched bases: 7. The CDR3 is CASRTDRGSGNTIYF. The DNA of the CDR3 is TGTGCCAGTCGAACCGACAGGGGATCTGGAAACACCATATATTTT.

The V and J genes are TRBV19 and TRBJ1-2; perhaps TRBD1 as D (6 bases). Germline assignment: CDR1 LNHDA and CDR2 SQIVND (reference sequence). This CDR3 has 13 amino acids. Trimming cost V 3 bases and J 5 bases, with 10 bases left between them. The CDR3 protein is CASSIQGWYGYTF. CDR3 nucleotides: TGTGCCAGTAGTATTCAGGGGTGGTATGGCTACACCTTC.

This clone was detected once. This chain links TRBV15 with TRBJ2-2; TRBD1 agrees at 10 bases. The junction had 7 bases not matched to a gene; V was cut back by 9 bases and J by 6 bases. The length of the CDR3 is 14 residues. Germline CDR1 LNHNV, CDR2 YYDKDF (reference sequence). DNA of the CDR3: TGTGCCACTTGCGCGGGACAGGGGTCCGGGGAGCTGTTTTTT. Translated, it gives CATCAGQGSGELFF.

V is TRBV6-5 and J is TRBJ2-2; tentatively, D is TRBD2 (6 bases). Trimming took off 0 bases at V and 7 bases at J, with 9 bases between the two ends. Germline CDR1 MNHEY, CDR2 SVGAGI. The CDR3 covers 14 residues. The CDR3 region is CASSYSGEVGELFF. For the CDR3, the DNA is TGTGCCAGCAGTTACTCCGGGGAGGTCGGGGAGCTGTTTTTT.